This TCR beta chain was recovered during a study of shared clonotypes between healthy human individuals. This CDR3 spans 14 amino acids. The germline V gene has CDR1 SGHRS and CDR2 YFSETQ. The germline V and J ends were trimmed by 4 bases and 2 bases, with 9 bases remaining between them. Original processing methods: Filtering of immunoSEQ junctional sequences could not match full-length read filtering. Profiling relied on immunoSEQ multiplex PCR, and the TCRdb table lists in-frame clones only, not all of them. Clone size and V and J calls were adopted from that table, with D and trimming inferred from the DNA. The data hold roughly 2.2 million clones, with 85% to 95% observed a single time.

The sample consisted of naive CD4+ T cells from PBMCs. Subset given: CD45RA+ positively selected. This clonotype was sampled from a man aged 18 to 29 in good health. Some clones in this sample may be carry-over from other donors' samples. This chain connects TRBV5-1 to TRBJ2-2; D uncertain. The CDR3 DNA reads as TGCGCCAGCAGCCCCCTCTCAAACACCGGGGAGCTGTTTTTT. This gives the protein CASSPLSNTGELFF.